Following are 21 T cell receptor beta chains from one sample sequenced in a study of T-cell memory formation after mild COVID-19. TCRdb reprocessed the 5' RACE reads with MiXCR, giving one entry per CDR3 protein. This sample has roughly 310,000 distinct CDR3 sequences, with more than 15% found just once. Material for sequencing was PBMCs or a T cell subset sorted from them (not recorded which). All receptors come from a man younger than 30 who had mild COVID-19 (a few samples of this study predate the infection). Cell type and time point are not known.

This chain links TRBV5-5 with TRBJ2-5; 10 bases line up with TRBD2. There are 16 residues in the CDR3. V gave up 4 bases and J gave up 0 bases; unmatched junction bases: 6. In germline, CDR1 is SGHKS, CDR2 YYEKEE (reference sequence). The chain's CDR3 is CASSPTSGRDQETQYF. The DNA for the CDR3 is TGTGCCAGCAGCCCGACTAGCGGGCGAGACCAAGAGACCCAGTACTTC. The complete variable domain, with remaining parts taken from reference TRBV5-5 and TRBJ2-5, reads DAGVTQSPTHLIKTRGQQVTLRCSPISGHKSVSWYQQVLGQGPQFIFQYYEKEERGRGNFPDRFSARQFPNYSSELNVNALLLGDSALYLCASSPTSGRDQETQYFGPGTRLLVL.

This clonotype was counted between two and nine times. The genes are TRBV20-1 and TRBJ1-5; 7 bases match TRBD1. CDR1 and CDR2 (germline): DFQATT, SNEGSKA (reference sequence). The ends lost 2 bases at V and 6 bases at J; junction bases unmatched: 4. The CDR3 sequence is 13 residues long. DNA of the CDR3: TGCAGTGCTAGACCAGACAGGGTTCAGCCCCAGCATTTT. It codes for CSARPDRVQPQHF.

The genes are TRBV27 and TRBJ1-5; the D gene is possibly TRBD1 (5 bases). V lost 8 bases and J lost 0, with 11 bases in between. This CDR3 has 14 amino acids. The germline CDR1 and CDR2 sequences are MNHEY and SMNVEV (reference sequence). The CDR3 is CASASGNSNQPQHF. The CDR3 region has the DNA TGTGCCAGCGCTTCAGGGAATAGCAATCAGCCCCAGCATTTT.

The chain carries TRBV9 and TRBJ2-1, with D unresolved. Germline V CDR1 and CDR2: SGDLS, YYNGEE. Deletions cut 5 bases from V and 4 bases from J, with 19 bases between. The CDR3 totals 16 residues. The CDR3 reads CASSDNPGKGYNEQFF. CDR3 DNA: TGTGCCAGCAGTGATAACCCGGGTAAAGGGTACAATGAGCAGTTCTTC. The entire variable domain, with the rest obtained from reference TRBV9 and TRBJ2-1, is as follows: DSGVTQTPKHLITATGQRVTLRCSPRSGDLSVYWYQQSLDQGLQFLIQYYNGEERAKGNILERFSAQQFPDLHSELNLSSLELGDSALYFCASSDNPGKGYNEQFFGPGTRLTVL.

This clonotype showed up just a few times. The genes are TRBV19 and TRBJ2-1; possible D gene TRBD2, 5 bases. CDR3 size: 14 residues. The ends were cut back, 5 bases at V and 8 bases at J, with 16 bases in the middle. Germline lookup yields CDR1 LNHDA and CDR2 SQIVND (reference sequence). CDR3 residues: CASSSYQARDEQFF. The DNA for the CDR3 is TGTGCCAGTAGTTCTTACCAGGCGAGGGATGAGCAGTTCTTC.

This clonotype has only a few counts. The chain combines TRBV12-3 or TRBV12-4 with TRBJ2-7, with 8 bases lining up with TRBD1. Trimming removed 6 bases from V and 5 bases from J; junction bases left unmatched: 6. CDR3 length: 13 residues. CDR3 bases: TGTGCCAGCAGCGGACAGGGACTTAACGAGCAGTACTTC. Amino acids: CASSGQGLNEQYF.

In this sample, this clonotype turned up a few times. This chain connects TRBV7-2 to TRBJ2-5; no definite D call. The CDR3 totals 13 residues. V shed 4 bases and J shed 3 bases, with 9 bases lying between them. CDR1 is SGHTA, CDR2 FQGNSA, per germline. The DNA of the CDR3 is TGTGCCAGCAGCTACCCACCGGAAGAGACCCAGTACTTC. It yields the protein CASSYPPEETQYF.

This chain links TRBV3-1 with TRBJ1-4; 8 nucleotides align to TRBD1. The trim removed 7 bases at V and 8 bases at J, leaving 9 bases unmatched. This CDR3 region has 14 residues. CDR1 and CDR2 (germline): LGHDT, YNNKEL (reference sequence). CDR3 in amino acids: CASTLGTGLEKLFF. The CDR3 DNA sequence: TGTGCCAGCACCCTCGGGACAGGTCTGGAAAAACTGTTTTTT. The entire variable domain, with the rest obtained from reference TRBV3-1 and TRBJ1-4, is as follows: DTAVSQTPKYLVTQMGNDKSIKCEQNLGHDTMYWYKQDSKKFLKIMFSYNNKELIINETVPNRFSPKSPDKAHLNLHINSLELGDSAVYFCASTLGTGLEKLFFGSGTQLSVL.

The CDR3 bases are TGCGCCAGCAGCCCCTTTACAGGGGAGGACACTGAAGCTTTCTTT. Its translation: CASSPFTGEDTEAFF. This chain joins TRBV5-1 and TRBJ1-1, with TRBD1 identical over 7 bases. With 4 bases clipped from V and 3 bases from J, the junction kept 9 bases outside the gene matches. Germline V CDR1 and CDR2: SGHRS, YFSETQ. CDR3 size: 15 residues.

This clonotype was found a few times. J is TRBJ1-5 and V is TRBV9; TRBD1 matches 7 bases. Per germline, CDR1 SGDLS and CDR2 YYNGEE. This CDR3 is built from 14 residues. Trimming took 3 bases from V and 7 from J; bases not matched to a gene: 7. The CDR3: CASSGQGSAQPQHF. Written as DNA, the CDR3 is TGTGCCAGCAGCGGACAGGGAAGTGCACAGCCCCAGCATTTT.

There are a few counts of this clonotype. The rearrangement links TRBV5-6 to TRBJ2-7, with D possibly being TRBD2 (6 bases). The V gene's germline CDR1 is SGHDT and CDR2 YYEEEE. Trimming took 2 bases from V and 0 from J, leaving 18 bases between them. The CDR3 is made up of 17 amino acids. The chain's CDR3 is CASSFRGRRGSSYEQYV. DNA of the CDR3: TGTGCCAGCAGCTTTCGCGGGCGGAGGGGAAGCTCCTACGAGCAGTACGTC.

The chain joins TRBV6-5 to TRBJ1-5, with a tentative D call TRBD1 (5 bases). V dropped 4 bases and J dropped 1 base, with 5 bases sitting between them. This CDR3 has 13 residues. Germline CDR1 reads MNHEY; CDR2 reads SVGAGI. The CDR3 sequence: CASSWDSNQPQHF. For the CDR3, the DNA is TGTGCCAGCAGTTGGGACAGCAATCAGCCCCAGCATTTT.

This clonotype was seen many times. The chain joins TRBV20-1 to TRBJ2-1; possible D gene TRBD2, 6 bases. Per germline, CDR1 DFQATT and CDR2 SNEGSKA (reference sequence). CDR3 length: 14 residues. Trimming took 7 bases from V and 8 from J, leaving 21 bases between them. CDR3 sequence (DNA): TGCAGTGACCGTCTACGGGACTTTAGCGATGAGCAGTTCTTC. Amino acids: CSDRLRDFSDEQFF.

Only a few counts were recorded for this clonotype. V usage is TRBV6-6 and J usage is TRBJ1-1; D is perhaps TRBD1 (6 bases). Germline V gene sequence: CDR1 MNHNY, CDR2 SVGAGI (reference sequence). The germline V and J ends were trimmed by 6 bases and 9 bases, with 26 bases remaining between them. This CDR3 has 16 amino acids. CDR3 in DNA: TGTGCCAGCAGCCCCGGGGGGCTGTTATTTCAACGTCAAGCTTTCTTT. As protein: CASSPGGLLFQRQAFF.

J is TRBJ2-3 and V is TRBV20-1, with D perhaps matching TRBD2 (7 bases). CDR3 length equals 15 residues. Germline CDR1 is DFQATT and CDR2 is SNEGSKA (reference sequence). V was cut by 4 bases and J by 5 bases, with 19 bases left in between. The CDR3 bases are TGCAGTGCTACTTTGGCGGGGGCCGGGGGAGATACGCAGTATTTT. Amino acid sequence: CSATLAGAGGDTQYF.

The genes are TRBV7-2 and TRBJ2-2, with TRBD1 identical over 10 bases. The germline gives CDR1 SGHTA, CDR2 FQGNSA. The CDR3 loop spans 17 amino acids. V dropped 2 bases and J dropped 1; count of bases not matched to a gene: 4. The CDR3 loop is CASSLHWTGGNTGELFF. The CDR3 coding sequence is TGTGCCAGCAGCTTACATTGGACAGGGGGGAACACCGGGGAGCTGTTTTTT.

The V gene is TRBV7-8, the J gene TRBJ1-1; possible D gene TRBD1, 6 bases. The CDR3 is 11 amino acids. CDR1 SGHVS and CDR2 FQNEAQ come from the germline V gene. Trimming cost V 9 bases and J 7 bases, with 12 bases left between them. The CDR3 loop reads CASLQGFEAFF. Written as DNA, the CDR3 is TGTGCCAGTCTTCAGGGGTTTGAAGCTTTCTTT.

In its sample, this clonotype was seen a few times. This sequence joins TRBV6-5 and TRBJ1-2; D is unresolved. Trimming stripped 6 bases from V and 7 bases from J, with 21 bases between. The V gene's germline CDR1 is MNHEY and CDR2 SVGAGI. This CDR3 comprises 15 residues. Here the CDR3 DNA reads TGTGCCAGCAGCCGGACGGAGGTAGCGTTGACTGGCTACACCTTC. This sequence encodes CASSRTEVALTGYTF.

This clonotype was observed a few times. This CDR3 reads CASSLGGLHEQYV. The CDR3 DNA follows: TGTGCCAGCAGCTTAGGTGGTCTCCACGAGCAGTACGTC. The chain uses TRBV7-9 and TRBJ2-7; D is uncertain. V lost 1 base, J lost 5 bases, and 9 bases lay in between. This CDR3 comprises 13 residues. CDR1 is SEHNR, CDR2 FQNEAQ, per germline (reference sequence).

The CDR3, as DNA: TGCAGTGCTAGAGATCTCCGGGAATCGGACTATGGCTACACCTTC. Its protein product is CSARDLRESDYGYTF. The J gene is TRBJ1-2, the V gene TRBV20-1; D is unclear. Germline V gene lookup returns CDR1 DFQATT and CDR2 SNEGSKA (reference sequence). The germline V and J ends were trimmed by 0 bases and 3 bases, with 14 bases remaining between them. CDR3 length equals 15 residues.

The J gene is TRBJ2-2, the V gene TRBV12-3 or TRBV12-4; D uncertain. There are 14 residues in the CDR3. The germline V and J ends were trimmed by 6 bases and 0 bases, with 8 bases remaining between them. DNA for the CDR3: TGTGCCAGCAGGGGATCCTCGAACACCGGGGAGCTGTTTTTT. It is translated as CASRGSSNTGELFF.